Listed here are 24 T cell receptor beta chains from one sample, sequenced in a study of T cells in Graves' hyperthyroidism and ophthalmopathy. RNA transcripts yielded amplified TCR beta CDR3 regions. TCR CDR3 underwent first-round RT-PCR with the HTBI primer set. Via MiXCR, TCRdb re-called the multiplex PCR reads, giving one row per CDR3 protein. The repertoire holds some 570,000 distinct CDR3 sequences, with 12% to 15% as singletons. The sample comprised blood. These receptors were obtained from a woman between 18 and 29 years old with Graves' ophthalmopathy.

This clonotype was found many times. The chain links TRBV10-3 to TRBJ2-3; 7 bases fit TRBD2. V lost 0 bases to trimming and J lost 5 bases; unmatched junction nucleotides: 11. CDR1 and CDR2 from the germline V gene are ENHRY and SYGVKD. The CDR3 extends over 17 amino acids. The CDR3 nucleotides read TGTGCCATCAGTGAGTCGGTGACGGGAGGTGGTCGAGATACGCAGTATTTT. This codes for CAISESVTGGGRDTQYF.

This clonotype was seen many times. The chain recombines TRBV29-1 with TRBJ1-1, with D maybe TRBD1 (5 bases). V lost 8 bases and J lost 5, with 9 bases in between. The germline gives CDR1 SQVTM, CDR2 ANQGSEA. The CDR3 is 10 residues long. CDR3: CSPGGTEAFF. The CDR3 DNA sequence: TGCAGCCCGGGGGGGACTGAAGCTTTCTTT.

This clonotype came up once. A clone one base away is much larger, so this may be a read error. The J gene is TRBJ2-1, the V gene TRBV30; the D is unclear. This CDR3 comprises 12 residues. Germline CDR1 and CDR2: GTSNPN and SVGIG (reference sequence). The CDR3 DNA sequence: TGTGCCTGGAGAGCTCCGAGGAATGAGCGGTTCTTC. This translates into CAWRAPRNERFF.

V gene TRBV3-1 combines with J gene TRBJ2-2; TRBD1 is a possible D gene (5 bases). Germline V lookup: CDR1 LGHDT, CDR2 YNNKEL (reference sequence). V was pared by 2 bases and J by 0 bases, with 10 bases between. The length of the CDR3 is 16 residues. This CDR3 is CASSQQGHTNTGELFF. The CDR3 DNA is TGTGCCAGCAGCCAACAAGGACACACGAACACCGGGGAGCTGTTTTTT.

This clonotype was picked up many times. The chain links TRBV28 to TRBJ1-2; D remains ambiguous. The germline V gene has CDR1 MDHEN and CDR2 SYDVKM. The CDR3 is made up of 14 amino acids. With 7 bases removed from V and 3 bases from J, the gap between germline ends came to 15 bases. The CDR3 coding sequence is TGTGCCAGCAAATGGTTCACTACTCACTATGGCTACACCTTC. Translation gives CASKWFTTHYGYTF.

This clonotype was counted at least ten times. This chain joins TRBV2 and TRBJ1-2; D is unclear. Germline values: CDR1 SNHLY, CDR2 FYNNEI. The ends were cut back, 0 bases at V and 4 bases at J, with 12 bases in the middle. This CDR3 is 15 amino acids long. Here the CDR3 DNA reads TGTGCCAGCAGTGAAGCGGTTGTAGCCTTCTATGGCTACACCTTC. Translating it yields CASSEAVVAFYGYTF.

Notes on this clonotype: A read error may explain this, as a much larger clone is one base away. The CDR3 nucleotides read TGTGCCAGCGGCTTAGGGGGACTAGCGGGAGGGCCGAGGCAAGAGACCCAGTACTTC. Translation: CASGLGGLAGGPRQETQYF. This chain connects TRBV13 to TRBJ2-5, with 16 positions matching TRBD2. CDR3 length equals 19 residues. CDR1 is PRHDT and CDR2 is FYEKMQ in the germline V gene (reference sequence).

This clonotype was observed many times. This rearrangement joins TRBV10-3 to TRBJ1-1; no definite D call. The germline V gene has CDR1 ENHRY and CDR2 SYGVKD. CDR3 length equals 12 residues. V was cut by 3 bases and J by 10 bases, with 12 bases left in between. Here the CDR3 reads CAISDRALGAFF. The CDR3 region has the DNA TGTGCCATCAGTGATCGGGCGCTCGGAGCTTTCTTT.

Remarks on this clonotype: Possible read error: a much larger clone is one base away. J is TRBJ2-7 and V is TRBV7-9; the D gene could be TRBD1 or TRBD2 (5 bases each). The CDR3 consists of 14 residues. V gave up 4 bases and J gave up 5 bases, with 15 bases separating them. CDR1 and CDR2 (germline): SEHNR, FQNEAQ (reference sequence). CDR3 amino acids: CASSSSTGTHEQYF. The CDR3 DNA follows: TGTGCCAGCAGCTCTTCAACTGGGACCCACGAGCAGTACTTC.

The chain employs TRBV6-1 and TRBJ1-2; D is unresolved. This CDR3 has 12 amino acids. In germline, CDR1 is MNHNS, CDR2 SASEGT. Trimming shortened V by 6 bases and J by 7 bases, and 12 bases separated the two germline ends. CDR3 bases: TGTGCCAGCAGCCCCCGGACGGGTGGCTACACCTTC. Translation: CASSPRTGGYTF.

This clonotype was counted a few times. The chain combines TRBV10-3 with TRBJ1-5; D gene ambiguous. The length of the CDR3 is 14 residues. Germline V gives CDR1 ENHRY, CDR2 SYGVKD. With 6 bases removed from V and 9 bases from J, the gap between germline ends came to 18 bases. The CDR3 nucleotides are TGTGCCATCAGGGAATCTGGGGAAAGACGGCCCCAGCATTTT. It codes for CAIRESGERRPQHF.

The chain carries TRBV12-3 or TRBV12-4 and TRBJ1-1; TRBD1 might be the D (5 bases). V lost 4 bases and J 6 bases, leaving 9 bases between the germline ends. The CDR3 loop spans 12 amino acids. In nucleotides, the CDR3 is TGTGCCAGCAGTTACGACAGACCTGAAGCTTTCTTT. Translating it yields CASSYDRPEAFF.

This clonotype has at least ten counts. V gene TRBV7-8 combines with J gene TRBJ1-5; TRBD1 is a possible D gene (5 bases). Germline values: CDR1 SGHVS, CDR2 FQNEAQ. CDR3 size: 16 residues. V lost 1 base and J lost 3, with 13 bases in between. CDR3 region: CASSLGVDSVNQPQHF. The CDR3 DNA sequence: TGTGCCAGCAGCTTAGGAGTAGACAGCGTCAATCAGCCCCAGCATTTT. The full variable domain, its missing parts supplied by reference TRBV7-8 and TRBJ1-5, is GAGVSQSPRYKVAKRGQDVALRCDPISGHVSLFWYQQALGQGPEFLTYFQNEAQLDKSGLPSDRFFAERPEGSVSTLKIQRTQQEDSAVYLCASSLGVDSVNQPQHFGDGTRLSIL.

The table lists this clonotype with many counts. The chain links TRBV6-1 to TRBJ2-2; 10 positions agree with TRBD2. Germline values: CDR1 MNHNS, CDR2 SASEGT. V lost 6 bases to trimming and J lost 1 base; unmatched junction nucleotides: 11. This CDR3 comprises 18 residues. In nucleotides, the CDR3 is TGTGCCAGCAGGCCTAGTTCTAGCGGGAGACTGAACACCGGGGAGCTGTTTTTT. Translation gives CASRPSSSGRLNTGELFF.

This clonotype was counted between two and nine times. This chain links TRBV30 with TRBJ1-4; no clear D gene. In germline, CDR1 is GTSNPN, CDR2 SVGIG (reference sequence). The ends were cut back, 2 bases at V and 2 bases at J, with 15 bases in the middle. CDR3 length equals 16 residues. CDR3 nucleotide sequence: TGTGCCTGGAGTCCGGTCCAACTCCTGACTAATGAAAAACTGTTTTTT. It yields the protein CAWSPVQLLTNEKLFF.

This clonotype occurred many times. The chain carries TRBV2 and TRBJ1-2; no clear D. Germline-derived CDR1 and CDR2 are SNHLY and FYNNEI. The CDR3 covers 14 residues. The germline V and J ends were trimmed by 2 bases and 1 base, with 8 bases remaining between them. CDR3 loop: CASSESPVNYGYTF. The CDR3 DNA is TGTGCCAGCAGTGAATCCCCAGTTAACTATGGCTACACCTTC.

The chain recombines TRBV7-2 with TRBJ1-4, with a tentative D call TRBD1 (6 bases). The CDR3 runs 15 residues. With 4 bases removed from V and 4 bases from J, the gap between germline ends came to 13 bases. Germline values: CDR1 SGHTA, CDR2 FQGNSA. DNA for the CDR3: TGTGCCAGCAGCTCTCCGGACAGCGATAATGAAAAACTGTTTTTT. Its translation: CASSSPDSDNEKLFF.

This sequence joins TRBV7-2 and TRBJ2-5; 8 nucleotides align to TRBD2. This CDR3 contains 15 residues. V trimming: 2 bases; J trimming: 5 bases; junction bases outside the gene matches: 7. Germline CDR1 is SGHTA and CDR2 is FQGNSA. This CDR3 reads CASSLNLAGRETQYF. The CDR3 region has the DNA TGTGCCAGCAGCTTAAACTTAGCGGGACGGGAGACCCAGTACTTC.

This clonotype was counted a few times. The chain is built from TRBV20-1 and TRBJ2-1; D remains unclear. This CDR3 is built from 10 residues. The ends were cut back, 7 bases at V and 7 bases at J, with 8 bases in the middle. Germline CDR1 reads DFQATT; CDR2 reads SNEGSKA (reference sequence). CDR3: CSEGRNEQFF. The CDR3 DNA reads TGCAGTGAAGGGCGGAATGAGCAGTTCTTC.

This clonotype was found once. The chain carries TRBV18 and TRBJ2-7, with D possibly TRBD1 on 5 matching bases. This CDR3 is 15 amino acids long. Germline lookup yields CDR1 KGHSH and CDR2 LQKENI. Trimming removed 3 bases at V and 3 bases at J, with 15 bases between. For the CDR3, the DNA is TGTGCCAGCTCACCTTCTCTTGACAGCCGCTACGAGCAGTACTTC. It encodes CASSPSLDSRYEQYF.

This clonotype has ten or more counts. The chain has TRBV12-3 or TRBV12-4 and TRBJ1-2; no reliable D call. CDR3 length: 12 amino acids. V lost 6 bases to trimming and J lost 4 bases, with 9 bases between them. The CDR3 DNA sequence: TGTGCCAGCAGATCAGAAGTCTATGGCTACACCTTC. Protein product: CASRSEVYGYTF.

This clonotype was found a few times. The V and J genes are TRBV10-3 and TRBJ2-5, with D perhaps TRBD1 (6 bases). V was pared by 0 bases and J by 2 bases, with 7 bases between. This CDR3 is 14 amino acids long. Germline V gene data show CDR1 as ENHRY and CDR2 as SYGVKD. The CDR3 spells CAISESRGQETQYF. CDR3 nucleotide sequence: TGTGCCATCAGTGAGTCCAGGGGTCAAGAGACCCAGTACTTC.

In this sample, this clonotype turned up many times. This sequence joins TRBV6-1 and TRBJ2-7; D is unclear. Germline CDR1 reads MNHNS; CDR2 reads SASEGT. With 7 bases removed from V and 5 bases from J, the gap between germline ends came to 15 bases. The CDR3 runs to 13 residues. The CDR3 region is CASTVSLRNEQYF. DNA for the CDR3: TGTGCCAGCACCGTTAGCCTGAGGAACGAGCAGTACTTC.

In its sample, this clonotype was seen a few times. The V gene is TRBV5-1, the J gene TRBJ2-2, with 7 bases matching TRBD2. This CDR3 contains 15 residues. From germline, CDR1 is SGHRS and CDR2 YFSETQ. V was pared by 4 bases and J by 2 bases, with 5 bases of the junction left unmatched. The CDR3 region has the DNA TGCGCCAGCAGCCGGGAGGACATAAACACCGGGGAGCTGTTTTTT. Translation: CASSREDINTGELFF.